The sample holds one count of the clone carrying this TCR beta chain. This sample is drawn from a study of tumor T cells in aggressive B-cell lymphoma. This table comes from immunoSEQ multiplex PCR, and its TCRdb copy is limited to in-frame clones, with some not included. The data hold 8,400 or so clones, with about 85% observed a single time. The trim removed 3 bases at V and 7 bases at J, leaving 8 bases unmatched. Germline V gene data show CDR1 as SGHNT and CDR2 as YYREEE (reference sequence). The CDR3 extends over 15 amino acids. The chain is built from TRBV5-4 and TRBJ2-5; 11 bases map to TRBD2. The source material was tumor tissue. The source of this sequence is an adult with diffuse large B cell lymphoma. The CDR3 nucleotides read TGTGCCAGCAGCTCGGGGACTAGCGGCCCACGGACCCAGTACTTC. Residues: CASSSGTSGPRTQYF.